This T cell receptor (beta chain) was recorded in a study of blood T cells in healthy people across ages. This CDR3 spans 16 amino acids. V trimming: 1 base; J trimming: 7 bases; junction bases outside the gene matches: 11. CDR1 and CDR2 (germline): SQVTM, ANQGSEA. This clonotype was seen a handful of times. A second PCR of roughly 7 to 11 cycles used a sample-barcoded 5' primer and a J-beta primer mix. Via MiXCR, TCRdb re-called the 5' RACE reads, giving one row per CDR3 protein. This table has around 2 million distinct CDR3 sequences, roughly two fifths appearing once. The sequenced material came from blood. The receptor comes from a human donor in good health. This chain links TRBV29-1 with TRBJ2-1; 9 nucleotides match TRBD1. CDR3 bases: TGCAGCGTTGAAGGGGAGAGGACAGGGGCTTCGAATGAGCAGTTCTTC. Translation: CSVEGERTGASNEQFF.